This is a list of T cell receptor beta chains from one sample in a study of cytomegalovirus exposure and HLA in healthy donors. TCRdb's copy holds only in-frame clones and misses some; the assay was immunoSEQ multiplex PCR. Among under 200,000 clones listed, approximately 81% were seen once. Sequencing used PBMCs. The receptors derive from a boy aged 5 to 17 in good health and CMV-seronegative. Each CDR3 is given without its conserved first and last residue.

V gene,J gene,CDR3 protein
TRBV2,TRBJ1-5,ASRGGQSNQPQH
TRBV5-1,TRBJ2-1,ASTTHRDYPYNEQF
TRBV19,TRBJ1-4,ASAQEKLF
TRBV29-1,TRBJ2-3,SDIGRGSGLTDTQY
TRBV5-4,TRBJ2-2,ASSPGTSGSTGELF
TRBV29-1,TRBJ2-3,SVETLSLLAREIADTQY
TRBV5-1,TRBJ1-5,ASSLGGGGQPQH
TRBV7-3,TRBJ1-1,ASSLDGRGRNTEAF
TRBV11-2,TRBJ2-1,ASSLYGGAGNEQF
TRBV7-9,TRBJ1-2,ASSLRRTGGGYGYT